The clone carrying this TCR beta chain was recorded at least ten times. The read finishes 3 residues shy of the CDR3 end, and the germline J gene is used to complete it. The junction had 4 bases not matched to a gene; V was cut back by 9 bases and J by 0 bases. Germline CDR1 reads LNHDA; CDR2 reads SQIVND (reference sequence). The CDR3 contains 15 residues. Produced via immunoSEQ multiplex PCR; TCRdb's table is partial and in-frame only. Singletons are absent from the sample, which has over 45,000 clones. The sample comes from a study of T cell clonality in common variable immunodeficiency. The sequencing sample was made of peripheral blood mononuclear cells. The clonotype was recovered from a person between 18 and 69 years old in good health. The V and J genes are TRBV19 and TRBJ2-3; TRBD2 matches at 12 bases. CDR3 sequence reads: CARVGTSGSTDTQYF. The DNA read from the CDR3 is TGTGCCAGAGTCGGGACTAGCGGGAGCACAGATACG.